This record looks at one T cell receptor (beta chain) sequence and its context. Trimming took off 0 bases at V and 4 bases at J, with 4 bases between the two ends. The CDR3 runs to 13 residues. This entry comes from a study of blood T cell repertoires in COVID-19. Study background: The United States, Italy and Spain provided the acute and convalescent COVID-19 samples. PBMCs, B-cell-depleted T cells, or T cells were the source of the cDNA or gDNA that made up the material.

As processed by the authors: Estimation of nucleated cell counts relied on the amplification of reference gene primers. Using immunoSEQ multiplex PCR, the repertoire was profiled, and TCRdb retains in-frame clones only, with some absent. V, J and clone size are those of that table, while D and trimming were read from the DNA. The table shows 130,000 or so clones, with roughly 69% occurring only once. The clonotype comes from a woman in her 70s with acute or convalescent COVID-19. The chain joins TRBV12-3 or TRBV12-4 to TRBJ1-5; D call uncertain. The sequencing input was peripheral blood. The CDR3 bases are TGTGCCAGCAGTTTAGCGGCTAATCAGCCCCAGCATTTT. It codes for CASSLAANQPQHF.